Detailed here is one T cell receptor beta chain. This clonotype is classified as medium-sized (0.01 to 0.1%). It lacks a known antigen. Within one base of it there is no much larger clone, and no base qualities were kept. This sample was included in a study. Sequencing took place on an Illumina MiSeq. Clones were called with MiXCR by TCRdb after fastp trimmed the public reads at Q25, and only in-frame beta chains were retained. Here each entry gathers all rows of one CDR3 protein and keeps the most common genes and DNA. The sample contains approximately 4,200 distinct CDR3 sequences, roughly 7.5% of them found a single time. The ten largest account for roughly 8.4% of the sample. This clonotype was obtained from a human donor with rheumatoid arthritis. Sample: CD4+ T cells from synovial fluid.

Here is the DNA: TGTGCCAGCAGCTCCCTCCTCTTATACCAGTACTTC. It specifies CASSSLLLYQYF. The V and J genes are TRBV7-2 and TRBJ2-7; no D gene call is confident. Trimming takes 4 bases from V and 10 bases from J, and the germline ends sit 14 bases apart. The CDR3 numbers 12 residues from cysteine through phenylalanine. CDR3 DNA only is kept here, 36 bases in frame from base 1. The germline V gene gives CDR1 as SGHTA and CDR2 as FQGNSA.